The T cell receptor beta chain under discussion was sequenced for a study of CD8 T cells in ankylosing spondylitis. Quantitative 5'-RACE with molecular barcodes was used to make the TCR beta libraries. In TCRdb, the 5' RACE reads were re-called with MiXCR into one record per CDR3 protein. The sample lists fewer than 400,000 distinct CDR3 sequences, roughly 14% occurring once. Germline values: CDR1 GTSNPN, CDR2 SVGIG (reference sequence). The CDR3 spans 13 residues. J gave up 6 bases and V 6 bases, and 10 bases lay outside the gene matches. This receptor was identified in a male donor with ankylosing spondylitis or in good health (not recorded which). Sequenced: blood, either unsorted or a sorted T cell fraction (not recorded which). The rearrangement links TRBV30 to TRBJ1-2, with 7 bases lining up with TRBD1. The CDR3 nucleotides are TGTGCCTGTCAACTGGGGCAGGGGGATGGCTACACCTTC. Translation: CACQLGQGDGYTF.